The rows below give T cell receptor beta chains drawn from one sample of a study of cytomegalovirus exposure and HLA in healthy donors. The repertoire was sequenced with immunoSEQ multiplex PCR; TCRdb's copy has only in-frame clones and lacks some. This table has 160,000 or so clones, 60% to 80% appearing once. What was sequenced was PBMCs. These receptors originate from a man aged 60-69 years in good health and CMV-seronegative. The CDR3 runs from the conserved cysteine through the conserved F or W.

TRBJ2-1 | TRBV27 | CASPVGLAGSPNEQFF
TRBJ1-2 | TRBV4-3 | CASSQAWSRANYGYTF
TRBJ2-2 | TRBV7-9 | CASSLNSGGTGELFF
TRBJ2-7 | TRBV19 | CASRAAGQPSYEQYF
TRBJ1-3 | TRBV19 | CASTPVTGNTIYF
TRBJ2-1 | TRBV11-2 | CASSTGQPYNEQFF
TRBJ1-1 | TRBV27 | CASRVPGQSRAFF
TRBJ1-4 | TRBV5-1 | CASSLAGNQGEKLFF
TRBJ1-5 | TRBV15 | CATSAWAVENQPQHF
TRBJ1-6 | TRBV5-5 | CASSPGTVLNSPLHF
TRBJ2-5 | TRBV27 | CASRPSGRRETQYF
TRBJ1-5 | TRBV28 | CASRGQQGSISNQPQHF
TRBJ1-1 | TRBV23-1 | CASSQDREVGVNTEAFF
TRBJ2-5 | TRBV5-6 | CASSLRGFRRETQYF
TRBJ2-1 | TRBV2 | CASSGTSGALGEQFF
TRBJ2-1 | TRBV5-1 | CASSWDSAYNEQFF
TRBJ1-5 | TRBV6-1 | CASSERGGRNQPQHF
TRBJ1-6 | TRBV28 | CASSWRTGNNSPLHF
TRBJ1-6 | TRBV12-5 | CASGLIGRGNSPLHF
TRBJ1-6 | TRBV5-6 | CASSYRQNYNSPLHF
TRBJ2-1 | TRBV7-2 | CASSQTDQRFF
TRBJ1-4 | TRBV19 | CASSTTGSKEKLFF
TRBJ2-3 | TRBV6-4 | CASSQDNTDTQYF
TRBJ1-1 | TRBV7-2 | CASSPGTGRNTEAFF
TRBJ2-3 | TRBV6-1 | CASRVGTGVTDTQYF
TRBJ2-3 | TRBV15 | CATSSHDIPGTDTQYF
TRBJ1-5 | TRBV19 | CATETGGVRFQPQHF
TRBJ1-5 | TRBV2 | CASSEGRSGNQPQHF
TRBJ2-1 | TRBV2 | CASREKRGGFGEQFF
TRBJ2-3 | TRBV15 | CATSREAEQAQYF
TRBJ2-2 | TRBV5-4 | CASRGIPEVGELFF
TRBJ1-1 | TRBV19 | CASSIRRMNTEAFF
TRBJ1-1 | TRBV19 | CASSVGTRGLNTEAFF
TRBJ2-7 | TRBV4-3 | CASSPGTGVSYEQYF
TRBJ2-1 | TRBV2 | CASSPLGSGSNDEQFF
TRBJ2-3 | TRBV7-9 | CASSRDRGVGALTQYF
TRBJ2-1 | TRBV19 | CASSMRNNEQFF